The 15 T cell receptor beta chains below all came from one sample that was sequenced in a study of OX40 agonist ivuxolimab in advanced cancers. The assay was immunoSEQ multiplex PCR, and TCRdb's table has in-frame clones only and misses some. The profile covers approximately 76,000 clones, with 75% to 85% appearing a single time and less than 0.8% taken by the ten largest. Sample: CD4+ or CD8+ T cells sorted from blood, taken in a trial of the OX40 agonist ivuxolimab. These TCRs come from an adult with an advanced solid tumor such as melanoma, head and neck, liver or kidney cancer.

This clone was found a few times. This sequence joins TRBV11-2 and TRBJ2-3; D gene ambiguous. The germline V gene has CDR1 SGHAT and CDR2 FQNNGV. V gave up 5 bases and J gave up 6 bases, with 9 bases separating them. The length of the CDR3 is 12 residues. CDR3: CASSTARDTQYF. CDR3 in DNA: TGTGCCAGCAGCACCGCCAGGGATACGCAGTATTTT.

The CDR3 region is CASMAVSFGEQYF. CDR3 bases: TGTGCCAGCATGGCCGTGAGTTTTGGGGAGCAGTACTTC. The rearrangement links TRBV2 to TRBJ2-7, with D unclear. The V gene's germline CDR1 is SNHLY and CDR2 FYNNEI. The CDR3 has 13 amino acids. The V and J ends lost 7 bases and 7 bases respectively, with 17 bases between them.

V and J are TRBV7-2 and TRBJ1-4; the D is unclear. This CDR3 has 13 amino acids. Trimming stripped 1 base from V and 8 bases from J, with 8 bases between. CDR1 and CDR2 from the germline V gene are SGHTA and FQGNSA. CDR3 coding DNA: TGTGCCAGCAGCTTAGAGAGGAGGGAAAAACTGTTTTTT. As protein: CASSLERREKLFF.

V and J are TRBV6-6 and TRBJ2-5; possible D gene TRBD1, 5 bases. Per the germline V gene, CDR1 is MNHNY and CDR2 is SVGAGI (reference sequence). There are 12 residues in the CDR3. V dropped 7 bases and J dropped 5 bases, with 11 bases sitting between them. As DNA, the CDR3 is TGTGCCAGCAAGCAGGGTCGGGAGACCCAGTACTTC. Translating gives CASKQGRETQYF.

The rearrangement links TRBV7-2 to TRBJ1-6, with D tentatively TRBD1 (6 bases). Trimming cost V 5 bases and J 10 bases, with 15 bases left between them. The CDR3 runs to 14 residues. Germline CDR1 reads SGHTA; CDR2 reads FQGNSA. In DNA, the CDR3 is TGTGCCAGCAGCCCCTCCGGGGGGCCCTCACCCCTCCACTTT. Amino acid sequence: CASSPSGGPSPLHF.

V gene TRBV7-8 combines with J gene TRBJ2-1, with 10 nucleotides matching TRBD2. Trimming removed 5 bases from V and 7 bases from J; junction bases left unmatched: 11. Germline CDR1 SGHVS, CDR2 FQNEAQ. This CDR3 contains 16 residues. The CDR3 spells CASSTSASGGRNEQFF. CDR3 nucleotide sequence: TGTGCCAGCAGCACTAGCGCTAGCGGGGGCCGTAATGAGCAGTTCTTC. The whole variable domain, remainder taken from reference TRBV7-8 and TRBJ2-1, is GAGVSQSPRYKVAKRGQDVALRCDPISGHVSLFWYQQALGQGPEFLTYFQNEAQLDKSGLPSDRFFAERPEGSVSTLKIQRTQQEDSAVYLCASSTSASGGRNEQFFGPGTRLTVL.

The chain employs TRBV7-2 and TRBJ2-5; tentatively, D is TRBD2 (6 bases). The germline CDR1 and CDR2 sequences are SGHTA and FQGNSA. This CDR3 is 16 amino acids long. Trimming took 5 bases from V and 5 from J, leaving 21 bases between them. CDR3 loop: CASSPKGGRVGETQYF. In DNA form, the CDR3 reads TGTGCCAGCAGCCCTAAGGGAGGACGGGTAGGGGAGACCCAGTACTTC.

J is TRBJ1-6 and V is TRBV11-2; possible D gene TRBD1, 5 bases. The V end lost 0 bases, the J end lost 13 bases, and 10 bases lay between the germline ends. The germline CDR1 and CDR2 sequences are SGHAT and FQNNGV. The CDR3 length is 13 residues. The CDR3 loop reads CASSLDLKGPLHF. The CDR3 DNA reads as TGTGCCAGCAGCTTAGATCTGAAGGGGCCCCTCCACTTT.

The chain employs TRBV18 and TRBJ1-2, with a tentative D call TRBD1 (5 bases). This CDR3 comprises 13 residues. CDR1 KGHSH and CDR2 LQKENI come from the germline V gene. Trimming left V 3 bases short and J 6 bases short, with 11 bases between. The CDR3 region is CASSPAGKNGYTF. The CDR3 nucleotides are TGTGCCAGCTCACCTGCAGGGAAGAATGGCTACACCTTC.

V and J are TRBV10-3 and TRBJ2-3, with D perhaps matching TRBD1 or TRBD2 (5 bases each). Germline V gives CDR1 ENHRY, CDR2 SYGVKD. The CDR3 has 16 amino acids. The germline V and J ends were trimmed by 5 bases and 6 bases, with 21 bases remaining between them. The CDR3 spells CAISSVVGTGRDTQYF. For the CDR3, the DNA is TGTGCCATCAGTTCTGTGGTCGGGACGGGAAGGGATACGCAGTATTTT.

The CDR3 here is CASSVIPGTGLSYEQYF. For the CDR3, the DNA is TGTGCCAGCAGCGTTATCCCCGGGACAGGCCTCTCCTACGAGCAGTACTTC. The chain is built from TRBV5-6 and TRBJ2-7; the match to TRBD1 covers 8 bases. The germline CDR1 and CDR2 sequences are SGHDT and YYEEEE. The length of the CDR3 is 17 residues. The ends lost 4 bases at V and 0 bases at J; junction bases unmatched: 12.

The chain uses TRBV12-2 and TRBJ2-7; the table's D call of TRBD1 was not tested on the DNA. TRBV12-2 is recorded as a pseudogene. This CDR3 is 16 amino acids long. The CDR3 DNA is TGTGCAAGTCGCTTAGCGAGACAGGGCTCCCCGGTTCAGCAGTACTTC. Its translation: CASRLARQGSPVQQYF.

The CDR3 reads CATSRGQDLNTEAFF. DNA of the CDR3: TGTGCCACCAGCAGAGGACAAGACCTGAACACTGAAGCTTTCTTT. This rearrangement joins TRBV15 to TRBJ1-1; D unresolved. CDR1 is LNHNV and CDR2 is YYDKDF in the germline V gene (reference sequence). V was clipped by 1 base and J by 0 bases, with 9 bases between them. The CDR3 is 15 residues long.

The genes are TRBV18 and TRBJ2-5; 7 bases map to TRBD1. CDR3 length equals 15 residues. V was clipped by 0 bases and J by 5 bases; unmatched bases: 6. Germline V gene lookup returns CDR1 KGHSH and CDR2 LQKENI. The CDR3 reads CASSPPGGARETQYF. The CDR3 region has the DNA TGTGCCAGCTCACCACCAGGGGGCGCGCGGGAGACCCAGTACTTC.

The chain carries TRBV7-8 and TRBJ2-2; D remains unclear. CDR1 is SGHVS and CDR2 is FQNEAQ in the germline V gene. Trimming took 1 base from V and 6 from J, leaving 9 bases between them. CDR3 length equals 14 residues. The CDR3 coding sequence is TGTGCCAGCAGCTTAGGGAGACACTCCGGGGAGCTGTTTTTT. This sequence encodes CASSLGRHSGELFF.